Shown below are 30 T cell receptor beta chains from a single sample sequenced in a study of blood T cells in healthy people across ages. Next came a second PCR, run for about 6 to 12 cycles, which used a sample-barcoded 5' primer along with a J-beta primer mix. TCRdb passed the 5' RACE reads through MiXCR, listing each CDR3 protein once. The table includes 700,000 to 950,000 distinct CDR3 sequences, roughly 60% detected once. The sequenced sample consisted of blood. Receptors originate from a man aged 30 to 39 in good health.

This chain uses TRBV28 with TRBJ2-4; tentatively, D is TRBD1 or TRBD2 (5 bases each). TRBJ2-7 matches the DNA end more closely, so the J call is doubtful. The CDR3 runs to 15 residues. CDR1 MDHEN and CDR2 SYDVKM come from the germline V gene. As DNA, the CDR3 is TGTGCCAGCATTATTACCCGGGACGTGTCCGACGAGCAGTACTTC. It is translated as CASIITRDVSDEQYF.

The CDR3 nucleotides are TGTGCCAGCTCCCCAGGCGAAGAAACTAGGCAGTACTTC. Amino acids: CASSPGEETRQYF. This chain links TRBV18 with TRBJ2-4; weak D call: TRBD2 (5 bases). The CDR3 spans 13 residues. Trimming took 6 bases from V and 13 from J, leaving 19 bases between them. Germline V gene lookup returns CDR1 KGHSH and CDR2 LQKENI.

The V and J genes are TRBV30 and TRBJ2-1, with 8 bases matching TRBD1. CDR3 length: 15 amino acids. Germline values: CDR1 GTSNPN, CDR2 SVGIG (reference sequence). The ends lost 4 bases at V and 5 bases at J; junction bases unmatched: 10. The CDR3 spells CAWTAGTGGHNEQFF. CDR3 bases: TGTGCCTGGACCGCCGGGACAGGAGGCCACAATGAGCAGTTCTTC.

V and J are TRBV4-3 and TRBJ1-2, with 8 bases identical to TRBD1. Unmatched junction bases numbered 7, after V lost 0 bases and J lost 4 bases. The germline V gene encodes CDR1 LGHNA and CDR2 YSLEER. The CDR3 totals 16 residues. In DNA form, the CDR3 reads TGCGCCAGCAGCCAAGATGGGAGACAGGGGATCTATGGCTACACCTTC. Amino acids: CASSQDGRQGIYGYTF.

V is TRBV20-1 and J is TRBJ1-4, with D perhaps matching TRBD1 (5 bases). V lost 3 bases and J 8 bases, leaving 16 bases between the germline ends. CDR1 and CDR2 (germline): DFQATT, SNEGSKA (reference sequence). The CDR3 consists of 14 residues. This chain's CDR3 is CSASKGSVEEKLFF. The CDR3 DNA reads as TGCAGTGCTAGCAAGGGGAGTGTGGAGGAAAAACTGTTTTTT.

V and J are TRBV3-1 and TRBJ2-1; 7 nucleotides align to TRBD2. CDR3 length: 17 amino acids. The V gene's germline CDR1 is LGHDT and CDR2 YNNKEL (reference sequence). V lost 6 bases, J lost 0 bases, and 11 bases stayed unmatched. CDR3 DNA: TGTGCCAGCAGTCCAACCCCTAGCGGCCTCTCCTACAATGAGCAGTTCTTC. Protein: CASSPTPSGLSYNEQFF.

This sequence joins TRBV15 and TRBJ2-5; D might be TRBD1 (5 bases). The CDR3 is made up of 15 amino acids. V was clipped by 5 bases and J by 6 bases, with 19 bases between them. From germline, CDR1 is LNHNV and CDR2 YYDKDF (reference sequence). CDR3 sequence (DNA): TGTGCCACCAGCGGGCAGGGTGCGGTGGGAAAGACCCAGTACTTC. Translating it yields CATSGQGAVGKTQYF.

A single count supports this clonotype. The chain joins TRBV7-2 to TRBJ2-4; no clear D gene. Per germline, CDR1 SGHTA and CDR2 FQGNSA. The CDR3 covers 16 residues. Trimming took 1 base from V and 1 from J, leaving 11 bases between them. CDR3 residues: CASSLVTSVAKNIQYF. Here the CDR3 DNA reads TGTGCCAGCAGCTTAGTGACCAGTGTTGCCAAAAACATTCAGTACTTC.

This clonotype has more than one count but fewer than ten. The chain recombines TRBV27 with TRBJ2-1; D may be TRBD2 (5 bases). The end of the DNA is better explained by TRBJ2-7, so the J call may be wrong. CDR3 length equals 16 residues. CDR1 is MNHEY, CDR2 SMNVEV, per germline (reference sequence). CDR3 protein: CASSLQGLSSYNEQYF. CDR3 bases: TGTGCCAGCAGTTTACAAGGACTGAGCTCCTACAATGAGCAGTACTTC.

A single count supports this clonotype. The gene calls are TRBV7-2 and TRBJ2-1; TRBD2 matches 9 bases. With V trimmed by 5 bases and J by 7 bases, 6 bases remained unmatched. From germline, CDR1 is SGHTA and CDR2 FQGNSA. This CDR3 contains 14 residues. The CDR3 loop reads CASSPAGGWNEQFF. The CDR3 DNA reads as TGTGCCAGCAGCCCGGCGGGGGGGTGGAATGAGCAGTTCTTC.

CDR3: CASSQDRIGEAGYEQYF. The CDR3 DNA reads as TGCGCCAGCAGCCAAGATCGAATAGGCGAGGCGGGCTACGAGCAGTACTTC. The chain has TRBV4-3 and TRBJ2-4, with D perhaps TRBD2 (5 bases). The DNA end is more similar to TRBJ2-7, so the J call may be wrong. The V gene's germline CDR1 is LGHNA and CDR2 YSLEER. This CDR3 has 17 amino acids.

The CDR3 sequence is CASTLRGARGYTF. CDR3 bases: TGTGCCAGCACCTTGCGGGGGGCGCGGGGCTACACCTTC. The chain links TRBV12-3 or TRBV12-4 to TRBJ1-2, with D maybe TRBD1 (6 bases). The CDR3 runs 13 residues. V gave up 7 bases and J gave up 8 bases, with 17 bases separating them.

This clonotype was seen only a few times. The gene calls are TRBV12-3 or TRBV12-4 and TRBJ2-7; D may be TRBD1 (7 bases). Between the trimmed V and J ends, which lost 6 bases and 3 bases, there was a span of 18 bases. This CDR3 contains 15 residues. CDR3 protein: CASRAGTAAGYEQYF. The CDR3 nucleotides are TGTGCCAGCAGGGCCGGGACAGCAGCGGGCTACGAGCAGTACTTC.

This chain links TRBV5-1 with TRBJ2-1; TRBD2 agrees at 14 bases. The germline V gene encodes CDR1 SGHRS and CDR2 YFSETQ. This CDR3 is 16 amino acids long. The junction had 8 bases not matched to a gene; V was cut back by 3 bases and J by 9 bases. As DNA, the CDR3 is TGCGCCAGCAGCTCCCAAACCGGACTAGCGGGGGGTGAGCAGTTCTTC. Amino acids: CASSSQTGLAGGEQFF. The entire variable domain, with the rest obtained from reference TRBV5-1 and TRBJ2-1, is as follows: KAGVTQTPRYLIKTRGQQVTLSCSPISGHRSVSWYQQTPGQGLQFLFEYFSETQRNKGNFPGRFSGRQFSNSRSEMNVSTLELGDSALYLCASSSQTGLAGGEQFFGPGTRLTVL.

The chain is built from TRBV5-1 and TRBJ1-6, with 8 bases lining up with TRBD1. CDR1 and CDR2 (germline): SGHRS, YFSETQ. The CDR3 extends over 16 amino acids. The trim removed 1 base at V and 10 bases at J, leaving 10 bases unmatched. The CDR3 is CASSLTGQGDNSPLHF. The CDR3, as DNA: TGCGCCAGCAGCTTGACCGGACAGGGAGACAACTCACCCCTCCACTTT.

The V gene is TRBV27, the J gene TRBJ1-6; the match to TRBD1 covers 10 bases. CDR1 is MNHEY and CDR2 is SMNVEV in the germline V gene (reference sequence). This CDR3 comprises 14 residues. The V and J ends lost 7 bases and 8 bases, in that order; junction bases with no gene match: 5. The CDR3 bases are TGTGCCAGCATGCCGGGACAGGGGTATTCACCCCTCCACTTT. Residues: CASMPGQGYSPLHF.

This clonotype was counted between two and nine times. This rearrangement joins TRBV4-2 to TRBJ2-7; 8 nucleotides line up with TRBD1. The V and J ends lost 1 base and 4 bases, in that order; junction bases with no gene match: 6. The CDR3 sequence is 15 residues long. Per the germline V gene, CDR1 is LGHNA and CDR2 is YNFKEQ. As DNA, the CDR3 is TGTGCCAGCAGCCAAGGAACAGGGGGTAATTACGAGCAGTACTTC. This sequence encodes CASSQGTGGNYEQYF.

This clonotype was picked up a small number of times. The chain has TRBV4-3 and TRBJ2-1, with no clear D. From germline, CDR1 is LGHNA and CDR2 YSLEER. The CDR3 runs 16 residues. Between the trimmed V and J ends, which lost 0 bases and 7 bases, there was a span of 16 bases. Written as DNA, the CDR3 is TGCGCCAGCAGCCAAGATAGGGTAGACTGGCGAAATGAGCAGTTCTTC. Encoded protein: CASSQDRVDWRNEQFF.

This clonotype was counted at least ten times. This rearrangement joins TRBV7-9 to TRBJ2-3; TRBD2 aligns across 9 bases. Germline lookup yields CDR1 SEHNR and CDR2 FQNEAQ (reference sequence). Unmatched junction bases numbered 13, after V lost 5 bases and J lost 4 bases. The CDR3 extends over 17 amino acids. The CDR3 spells CASSPSAASGKPDTQYF. CDR3 sequence (DNA): TGTGCCAGCAGCCCCTCGGCCGCTAGCGGGAAACCAGATACGCAGTATTTT.

The genes are TRBV9 and TRBJ2-1; 14 bases are a match to TRBD2. CDR1 and CDR2 (germline): SGDLS, YYNGEE. Trimming took 3 bases from V and 15 from J; bases not matched to a gene: 8. The CDR3 is 14 residues long. CDR3 sequence: CASSAPGLAGVPFF. CDR3 in DNA: TGTGCCAGCAGCGCCCCGGGACTAGCGGGAGTCCCGTTCTTC.

This clonotype occurred a few times. The chain couples TRBV7-9 to TRBJ2-4; D is undetermined. The J call may not be correct, given that the DNA end is closer to TRBJ2-7. The CDR3 has 13 residues. Germline V CDR1 and CDR2: SEHNR, FQNEAQ (reference sequence). CDR3 coding DNA: TGTGCCAGCAGCGTAGGGTTGGGGAACGAGCAGTACTTC. Translation gives CASSVGLGNEQYF.

This clonotype has a handful of counts. The V gene is TRBV30, the J gene TRBJ2-5; D is perhaps TRBD1 or TRBD2 (5 bases each). The V gene's germline CDR1 is GTSNPN and CDR2 SVGIG (reference sequence). Trimming pared 2 bases from V and 5 bases from J, leaving 12 bases between. This CDR3 contains 13 residues. The CDR3 loop is CAWSRDPGETQYF. The DNA of the CDR3 is TGTGCCTGGAGTAGGGACCCTGGGGAGACCCAGTACTTC.

This chain joins TRBV29-1 and TRBJ1-2; 8 bases fit TRBD1. The ends lost 3 bases at V and 5 bases at J; junction bases unmatched: 2. The CDR3 totals 12 residues. Germline V lookup: CDR1 SQVTM, CDR2 ANQGSEA. The CDR3 coding sequence is TGCAGCGTTGAGTGGACAGGGTATGGCTACACCTTC. Its protein is CSVEWTGYGYTF.

On this clonotype itself: Since a much larger clone is just one base distant, this may be a read error. The chain links TRBV9 to TRBJ2-1; D ambiguous. Trimming removed 2 bases from V and 12 bases from J, with 9 bases in between. CDR3 length equals 11 residues. Germline CDR1 and CDR2: SGDLS and YYNGEE. The CDR3 reads CASSVPGGQFF. In nucleotides, the CDR3 is TGTGCCAGCAGCGTCCCGGGTGGGCAGTTCTTC. The full variable domain, in which reference TRBV9 and TRBJ2-1 provide the parts outside the CDR3, is DSGVTQTPKHLITATGQRVTLRCSPRSGDLSVYWYQQSLDQGLQFLIQYYNGEERAKGNILERFSAQQFPDLHSELNLSSLELGDSALYFCASSVPGGQFFGPGTRLTVL.

V is TRBV9 and J is TRBJ2-1; perhaps TRBD1 as D (6 bases). The CDR3 spans 12 residues. Trimming pared 0 bases from V and 12 bases from J, leaving 10 bases between. Germline V CDR1 and CDR2: SGDLS, YYNGEE. The CDR3 bases are TGTGCCAGCAGCGTAGAGGGCAGGGGGCAGTTCTTC. Amino acid sequence: CASSVEGRGQFF.

V is TRBV4-2 and J is TRBJ2-1; D remains ambiguous. V was clipped by 4 bases and J by 0 bases, with 10 bases between them. The germline V gene encodes CDR1 LGHNA and CDR2 YNFKEQ. This CDR3 is 15 amino acids long. The CDR3 reads CASSPSTSSYNEQFF. The DNA for the CDR3 is TGTGCCAGCAGCCCTTCGACGAGCTCCTACAATGAGCAGTTCTTC.

This chain uses TRBV27 with TRBJ1-1; 9 nucleotides agree with TRBD1. Germline V lookup: CDR1 MNHEY, CDR2 SMNVEV (reference sequence). The CDR3 has 16 residues. After removal of 5 bases from V and 2 bases from J, the junction contained 9 bases not matched to a gene. This CDR3 is CASSLRDRDQNTEAFF. The CDR3 DNA reads as TGTGCCAGCAGTCTCCGGGACAGGGACCAAAACACTGAAGCTTTCTTT.

This chain uses TRBV6-2 or TRBV6-3 with TRBJ2-7; perhaps TRBD2 as D (6 bases). CDR1 is MNHEY and CDR2 is SVGEGT in the germline V gene. The CDR3 totals 15 residues. V was shortened by 6 bases and J by 4 bases, with 19 bases between the two germline ends. CDR3 sequence: CASRPWRDLIYEQYF. For the CDR3, the DNA is TGTGCCAGCAGACCTTGGAGGGACCTTATATACGAGCAGTACTTC.

This chain connects TRBV20-1 to TRBJ2-1; 7 bases match TRBD1. This CDR3 is 14 amino acids long. Unmatched junction bases numbered 10, after V lost 5 bases and J lost 6 bases. The germline CDR1 and CDR2 sequences are DFQATT and SNEGSKA (reference sequence). In DNA form, the CDR3 reads TGCAGTGCTGCAGACAGGGTCTCCCCCAATGAGCAGTTCTTC. Translated, it gives CSAADRVSPNEQFF.

This clonotype showed up just a few times. This sequence joins TRBV7-9 and TRBJ2-1; 11 nucleotides line up with TRBD2. The junction had 5 bases not matched to a gene; V was cut back by 6 bases and J by 10 bases. Per the germline V gene, CDR1 is SEHNR and CDR2 is FQNEAQ (reference sequence). CDR3 length: 13 residues. The CDR3 is CASSLAGGYEQFF. DNA for the CDR3: TGTGCCAGCAGTCTAGCGGGGGGATACGAGCAGTTCTTC. The full variable domain, with the rest looked up from reference TRBV7-9 and TRBJ2-1, is DTGVSQNPRHKITKRGQNVTFRCDPISEHNRLYWYRQTLGQGPEFLTYFQNEAQLEKSRLLSDRFSAERPKGSFSTLEIQRTEQGDSAMYLCASSLAGGYEQFFGPGTRLTVL.